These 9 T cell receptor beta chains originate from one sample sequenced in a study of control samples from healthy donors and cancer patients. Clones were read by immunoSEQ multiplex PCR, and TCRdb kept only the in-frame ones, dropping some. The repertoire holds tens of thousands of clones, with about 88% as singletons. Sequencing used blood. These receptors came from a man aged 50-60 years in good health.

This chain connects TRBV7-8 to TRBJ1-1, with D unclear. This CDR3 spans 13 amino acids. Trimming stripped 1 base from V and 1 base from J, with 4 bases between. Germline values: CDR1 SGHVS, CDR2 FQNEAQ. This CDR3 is CASSLEGNTEAFF. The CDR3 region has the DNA TGTGCCAGCAGCTTAGAGGGGAACACTGAAGCTTTCTTT.

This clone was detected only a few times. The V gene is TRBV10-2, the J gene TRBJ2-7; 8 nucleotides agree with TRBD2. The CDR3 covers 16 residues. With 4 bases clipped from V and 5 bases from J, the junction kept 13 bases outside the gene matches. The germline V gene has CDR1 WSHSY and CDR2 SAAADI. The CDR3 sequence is CASSGDRGGRINEQYF. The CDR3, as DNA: TGCGCCAGCAGTGGGGACCGGGGGGGCCGGATCAACGAGCAGTACTTC.

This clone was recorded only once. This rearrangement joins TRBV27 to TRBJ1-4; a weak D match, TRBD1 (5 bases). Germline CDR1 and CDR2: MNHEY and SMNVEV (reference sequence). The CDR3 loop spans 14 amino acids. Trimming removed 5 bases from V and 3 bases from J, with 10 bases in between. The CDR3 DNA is TGTGCCAGCAGTGCCAGGGTTTCTAATGAAAAACTGTTTTTT. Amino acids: CASSARVSNEKLFF.

The CDR3 loop reads CAWSVVSAKAFF. The CDR3 DNA reads TGTGCCTGGAGTGTAGTTAGCGCTAAAGCTTTCTTT. J is TRBJ1-1 and V is TRBV30; D unresolved. V was trimmed by 0 bases and J by 9 bases, leaving 11 bases between them. This CDR3 has 12 amino acids. From germline, CDR1 is GTSNPN and CDR2 SVGIG (reference sequence).

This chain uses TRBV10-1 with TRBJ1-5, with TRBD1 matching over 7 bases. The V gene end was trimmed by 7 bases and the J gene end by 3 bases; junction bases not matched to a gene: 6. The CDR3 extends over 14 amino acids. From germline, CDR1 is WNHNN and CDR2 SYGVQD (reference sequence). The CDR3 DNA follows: TGCGCCAGCATCCGGGACAGCGACAATCAGCCCCAGCATTTT. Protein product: CASIRDSDNQPQHF.

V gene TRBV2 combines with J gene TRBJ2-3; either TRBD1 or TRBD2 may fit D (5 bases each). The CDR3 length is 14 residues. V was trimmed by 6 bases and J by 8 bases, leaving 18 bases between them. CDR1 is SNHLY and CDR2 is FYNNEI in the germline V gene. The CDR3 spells CASRGDVRGGTQYF. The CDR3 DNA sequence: TGTGCCAGCAGGGGGGACGTTCGTGGAGGTACGCAGTATTTT. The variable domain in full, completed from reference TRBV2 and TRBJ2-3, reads EPEVTQTPSHQVTQMGQEVILRCVPISNHLYFYWYRQILGQKVEFLVSFYNNEISEKSEIFDDQFSVERPDGSNFTLKIRSTKLEDSAMYFCASRGDVRGGTQYFGPGTRLTVL.

The CDR3 protein is CASSVQSSGNTIYF. The DNA for the CDR3 is TGTGCCAGCAGCGTACAAAGCTCTGGAAACACCATATATTTT. The V and J genes are TRBV9 and TRBJ1-3; D remains ambiguous. Germline loops: CDR1 SGDLS, CDR2 YYNGEE. V shed 1 base and J shed 0 bases, with 5 bases lying between them. This CDR3 has 14 residues.

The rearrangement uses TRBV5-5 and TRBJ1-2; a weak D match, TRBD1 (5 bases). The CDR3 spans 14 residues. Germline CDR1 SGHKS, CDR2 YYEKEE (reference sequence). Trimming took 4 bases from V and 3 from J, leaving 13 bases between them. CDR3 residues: CASSPGWGYYGYTF. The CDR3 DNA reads TGTGCCAGCAGCCCAGGTTGGGGGTACTATGGCTACACCTTC. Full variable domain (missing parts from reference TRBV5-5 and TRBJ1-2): DAGVTQSPTHLIKTRGQQVTLRCSPISGHKSVSWYQQVLGQGPQFIFQYYEKEERGRGNFPDRFSARQFPNYSSELNVNALLLGDSALYLCASSPGWGYYGYTFGSGTRLTVV.

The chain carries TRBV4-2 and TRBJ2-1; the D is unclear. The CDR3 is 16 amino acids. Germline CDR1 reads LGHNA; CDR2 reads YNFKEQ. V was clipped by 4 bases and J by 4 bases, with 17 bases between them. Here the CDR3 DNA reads TGTGCCAGCAGCCTCTTAGATGGGTCAGAGTACAATGAGCAGTTCTTC. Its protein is CASSLLDGSEYNEQFF.